One and the same sample provided the 24 T cell receptor beta chains below, sequenced in a study of T cell responses to AZD1222 COVID-19 vaccine. TCRdb keeps only in-frame clones here, not all; method: immunoSEQ multiplex PCR. The table records 100,000 to 150,000 clones, approximately 90% of them present only once. Source: peripheral blood, taken on day 0 of AZD1222 vaccination. All receptors come from an adult in good health.

The chain recombines TRBV6-4 with TRBJ1-5, with TRBD1 matching 7 bases. Germline lookup yields CDR1 MRHNA and CDR2 SNTAGT. The CDR3 covers 14 residues. Unmatched junction bases numbered 13, after V lost 9 bases and J lost 8 bases. The CDR3 loop is CARDGTDHREPQHF. In DNA form, the CDR3 reads TGTGCCAGAGATGGGACAGATCATAGGGAGCCCCAGCATTTT.

The chain recombines TRBV11-3 with TRBJ2-5; 12 nucleotides agree with TRBD2. CDR3 length: 15 residues. The V gene's germline CDR1 is SGHNT and CDR2 YENEEA. V lost 5 bases, J lost 2 bases, and 3 bases stayed unmatched. The CDR3 sequence: CASSGGTSGQETQYF. The CDR3 nucleotides read TGTGCCAGCAGCGGAGGGACTAGCGGGCAAGAGACCCAGTACTTC.

The rearrangement links TRBV9 to TRBJ1-1; the match to TRBD1 covers 8 bases. Germline CDR1 is SGDLS and CDR2 is YYNGEE. Losses at the gene ends were 4 bases for V and 1 base for J; bases not matched to a gene: 3. This CDR3 region has 14 residues. CDR3 nucleotides: TGTGCCAGCAGCCCGGGACAGGAGAACACTGAAGCTTTCTTT. This translates into CASSPGQENTEAFF.

The chain combines TRBV19 with TRBJ1-6; the D gene is possibly TRBD1 (5 bases). Germline values: CDR1 LNHDA, CDR2 SQIVND (reference sequence). Trimming left V 7 bases short and J 7 bases short, with 26 bases between. The CDR3 consists of 18 residues. CDR3 DNA: TGTGCCAGTAACTCTAACCGGGGCCTAAGGGGAAGGAATTCACCCCTCCACTTT. Its protein is CASNSNRGLRGRNSPLHF.

The J gene is TRBJ1-6, the V gene TRBV19, with D perhaps matching TRBD1 (6 bases). CDR1 LNHDA and CDR2 SQIVND come from the germline V gene (reference sequence). Trimming took off 3 bases at V and 4 bases at J, with 10 bases between the two ends. The CDR3 has 15 amino acids. In DNA, the CDR3 is TGTGCCAGTAGTATCGGTGGACAGTATAATTCACCCCTCCACTTT. The encoded protein is CASSIGGQYNSPLHF. Complete variable domain (other parts from reference TRBV19 and TRBJ1-6): DGGITQSPKYLFRKEGQNVTLSCEQNLNHDAMYWYRQDPGQGLRLIYYSQIVNDFQKGDIAEGYSVSREKKESFPLTVTSAQKNPTAFYLCASSIGGQYNSPLHFGNGTRLTVT.

The chain uses TRBV4-1 and TRBJ1-5; no reliable D call. The germline V gene has CDR1 MGHRA and CDR2 YSYEKL. Trimming took off 0 bases at V and 6 bases at J, with 12 bases between the two ends. This CDR3 has 15 amino acids. The CDR3 here is CASSQDSGEVQPQHF. The CDR3 DNA reads as TGCGCCAGCAGCCAAGATAGTGGGGAAGTTCAGCCCCAGCATTTT.

This rearrangement joins TRBV19 to TRBJ1-5; perhaps TRBD1 as D (6 bases). In germline, CDR1 is LNHDA, CDR2 SQIVND (reference sequence). The germline V and J ends were trimmed by 6 bases and 2 bases, with 14 bases remaining between them. This CDR3 contains 15 residues. CDR3 residues: CASRWDIAGNQPQHF. The CDR3 nucleotides are TGTGCCAGTAGGTGGGACATCGCGGGCAATCAGCCCCAGCATTTT.

The rearrangement uses TRBV3-1 (or the pseudogene TRBV3-2) and TRBJ2-7, with D perhaps assigned TRBD1 or TRBD2 (5 bases each). The germline CDR1 and CDR2 sequences are LGHDT and YNNKEL (reference sequence). The length of the CDR3 is 15 residues. V lost 4 bases and J lost 5, with 18 bases in between. CDR3 loop: CASSLGVSGSDEQYF. The CDR3 nucleotides are TGTGCCAGCAGCCTGGGGGTGTCGGGGTCCGACGAGCAGTACTTC.

The gene calls are TRBV4-2 and TRBJ2-1; D is ambiguous. V was cut by 0 bases and J by 5 bases, with 11 bases left in between. The CDR3 extends over 15 amino acids. Looked up from germline, CDR1 is LGHNA and CDR2 is YNFKEQ. The CDR3 protein is CASSQDTRLDNEQFF. For the CDR3, the DNA is TGTGCCAGCAGCCAAGATACCCGTTTGGACAATGAGCAGTTCTTC.

This rearrangement joins TRBV7-9 to TRBJ2-7; D might be TRBD2 (6 bases). V lost 3 bases, J lost 5 bases, and 11 bases lay in between. Germline assignment: CDR1 SEHNR and CDR2 FQNEAQ (reference sequence). The CDR3 length is 13 residues. The CDR3 loop is CASSLAGEDEQYF. CDR3 bases: TGTGCCAGCAGCTTGGCCGGGGAGGACGAGCAGTACTTC.

The chain couples TRBV11-3 to TRBJ2-7, with D uncertain. The CDR3 extends over 14 amino acids. V lost 1 base and J lost 8, with 15 bases in between. Germline CDR1 and CDR2: SGHNT and YENEEA. Written as DNA, the CDR3 is TGTGCCAGCAGCTTAGGGACGAGCGACATCCAGCAGTACTTC. This translates into CASSLGTSDIQQYF.

V gene TRBV28 combines with J gene TRBJ1-5; possibly TRBD1 for D (6 bases). Trimming stripped 7 bases from V and 8 bases from J, with 15 bases between. CDR1 and CDR2 from the germline V gene are MDHEN and SYDVKM. The CDR3 contains 13 residues. The CDR3 is CASTGGGGEPQHF. CDR3 nucleotides: TGTGCCAGCACCGGGGGGGGCGGGGAGCCCCAGCATTTT.

This clone was observed once. The genes are TRBV20-1 and TRBJ1-1; D gene unclear. Trimming removed 3 bases from V and 6 bases from J, with 14 bases in between. Germline loops: CDR1 DFQATT, CDR2 SNEGSKA (reference sequence). The CDR3 runs 13 residues. CDR3 sequence reads: CSASPRRTPEAFF. The CDR3 DNA reads TGCAGTGCTAGTCCCCGCCGGACCCCTGAAGCTTTCTTT.

The chain is built from TRBV5-4 and TRBJ2-7, with TRBD1 matching 12 bases. From germline, CDR1 is SGHNT and CDR2 YYREEE (reference sequence). This CDR3 is 16 amino acids long. V lost 3 bases and J lost 6; bases outside the gene matches: 10. CDR3 in DNA: TGTGCCAGCAGCTCCCCCGGGACAGGGGGCGCTGGCGAGCAGTACTTC. It encodes CASSSPGTGGAGEQYF.

V gene TRBV9 combines with J gene TRBJ2-7; tentatively, D is TRBD2 (6 bases). There are 13 residues in the CDR3. V was pared by 2 bases and J by 7 bases, with 13 bases between. Germline V gene lookup returns CDR1 SGDLS and CDR2 YYNGEE. CDR3 coding DNA: TGTGCCAGCAGCGTGAACAACCGGGGGGAGCAGTACTTC. This codes for CASSVNNRGEQYF.

The chain recombines TRBV27 with TRBJ2-3, with TRBD2 matching 7 bases. In germline, CDR1 is MNHEY, CDR2 SMNVEV (reference sequence). The length of the CDR3 is 16 residues. J lost 2 bases, V lost 7 bases, and 12 bases had no gene match. In nucleotides, the CDR3 is TGTGCCAGCATCATTCCCGGGCGGGGGACCACAGATACGCAGTATTTT. Protein: CASIIPGRGTTDTQYF.

The chain recombines TRBV5-5 with TRBJ2-1; D is possibly TRBD1 (5 bases). Germline V gives CDR1 SGHKS, CDR2 YYEKEE (reference sequence). The germline V and J ends were trimmed by 7 bases and 0 bases, with 11 bases remaining between them. The CDR3 totals 14 residues. The CDR3 protein is CASGPGFSYNEQFF. The CDR3, as DNA: TGTGCCAGCGGACCAGGGTTCTCCTACAATGAGCAGTTCTTC.

The chain is built from TRBV28 and TRBJ2-1, with 8 positions matching TRBD2. The CDR3 has 15 residues. Trimming cost V 5 bases and J 7 bases; bases outside gene matches: 10. Germline V lookup: CDR1 MDHEN, CDR2 SYDVKM. CDR3 sequence (DNA): TGTGCCAGCAGTCCCGGGATAGCGGGGAATAATGAGCAGTTCTTC. It yields the protein CASSPGIAGNNEQFF.

The chain is built from TRBV2 and TRBJ1-5; the D gene is possibly TRBD1 (6 bases). V lost 6 bases, J lost 2 bases, and 14 bases lay in between. Germline V gene data show CDR1 as SNHLY and CDR2 as FYNNEI. The CDR3 consists of 15 residues. The CDR3 DNA is TGTGCCAGCAGACCGCCAGGGGCAGGCAATCAGCCCCAGCATTTT. Translation gives CASRPPGAGNQPQHF.

The chain carries TRBV19 and TRBJ2-1; D not certain. The CDR3 spans 15 residues. Germline CDR1 is LNHDA and CDR2 is SQIVND (reference sequence). With 4 bases removed from V and 0 bases from J, the gap between germline ends came to 10 bases. CDR3 sequence (DNA): TGTGCCAGTAGTACGCGGCAGATCTCCTACAATGAGCAGTTCTTC. It is translated as CASSTRQISYNEQFF.

This chain links TRBV12-3 or TRBV12-4 with TRBJ2-3; D unclear. The CDR3 covers 12 residues. V lost 5 bases to trimming and J lost 4 bases, with 7 bases between them. The DNA for the CDR3 is TGTGCCAGCAGTCCCCGCCCAGATACGCAGTATTTT. Encoded protein: CASSPRPDTQYF.

The V and J genes are TRBV28 and TRBJ1-2; D is unresolved. The CDR3 extends over 13 amino acids. The V gene's germline CDR1 is MDHEN and CDR2 SYDVKM. The ends were cut back, 2 bases at V and 3 bases at J, with 7 bases in the middle. For the CDR3, the DNA is TGTGCCAGCAGTTTAGGGAGTTACTATGGCTACACCTTC. Translation: CASSLGSYYGYTF.

The chain is built from TRBV5-6 and TRBJ2-7; the match to TRBD1 covers 8 bases. The germline V gene encodes CDR1 SGHDT and CDR2 YYEEEE. With V trimmed by 3 bases and J by 5 bases, 13 bases remained unmatched. This CDR3 is 16 amino acids long. The CDR3 DNA sequence: TGTGCCAGCAGCTCCATCCTTCGACAGGGGAAGAACGAGCAGTACTTC. As protein: CASSSILRQGKNEQYF. The entire variable domain, with the rest obtained from reference TRBV5-6 and TRBJ2-7, is as follows: DAGVTQSPTHLIKTRGQQVTLRCSPKSGHDTVSWYQQALGQGPQFIFQYYEEEERQRGNFPDRFSGHQFPNYSSELNVNALLLGDSALYLCASSSILRQGKNEQYFGPGTRLTVT.

J is TRBJ1-4 and V is TRBV3-1 (or the pseudogene TRBV3-2), with D possibly matching TRBD1 (5 bases). The CDR3 has 15 residues. Germline lookup yields CDR1 LGHDT and CDR2 YNNKEL (reference sequence). V lost 0 bases to trimming and J lost 8 bases, with 13 bases between them. CDR3 in amino acids: CASSQDPGSREKLFF. In DNA, the CDR3 is TGTGCCAGCAGCCAAGACCCAGGGTCTAGGGAAAAACTGTTTTTT.